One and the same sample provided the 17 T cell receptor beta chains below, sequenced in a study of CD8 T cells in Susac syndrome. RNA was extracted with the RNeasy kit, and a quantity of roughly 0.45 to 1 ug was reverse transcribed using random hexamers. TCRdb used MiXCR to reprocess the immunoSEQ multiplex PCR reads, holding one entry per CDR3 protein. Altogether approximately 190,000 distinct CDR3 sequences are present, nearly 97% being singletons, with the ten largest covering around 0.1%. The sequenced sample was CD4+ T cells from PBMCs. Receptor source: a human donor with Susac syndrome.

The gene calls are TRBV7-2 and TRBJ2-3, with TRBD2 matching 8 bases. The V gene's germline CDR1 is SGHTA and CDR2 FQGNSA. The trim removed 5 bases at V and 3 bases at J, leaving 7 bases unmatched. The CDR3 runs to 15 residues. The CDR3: CASSPTGTRTDTQYF. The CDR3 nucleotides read TGTGCCAGCAGCCCCACCGGGACTAGAACAGATACGCAGTATTTT.

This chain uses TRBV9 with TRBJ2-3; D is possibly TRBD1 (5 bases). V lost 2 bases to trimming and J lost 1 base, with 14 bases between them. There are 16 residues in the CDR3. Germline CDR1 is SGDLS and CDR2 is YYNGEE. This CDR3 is CASSVPDTGGTDTQYF. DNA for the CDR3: TGTGCCAGCAGCGTGCCGGACACCGGAGGCACAGATACGCAGTATTTT.

The DNA of the CDR3 is TGTGCCAGTAGTAGCCCACAGGGGGCCATTACAGATACGCAGTATTTT. Translated, it gives CASSSPQGAITDTQYF. The V call is TRBV19, the J call TRBJ2-3, with 9 bases that match TRBD1. The CDR3 contains 16 residues. With V trimmed by 4 bases and J by 3 bases, 8 bases remained unmatched. Germline CDR1 is LNHDA and CDR2 is SQIVND (reference sequence).

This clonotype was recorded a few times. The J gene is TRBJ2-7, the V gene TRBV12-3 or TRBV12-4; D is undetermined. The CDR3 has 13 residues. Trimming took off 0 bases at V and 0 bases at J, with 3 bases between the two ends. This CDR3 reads CASSLAASYEQYF. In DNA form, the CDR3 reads TGTGCCAGCAGTTTAGCAGCCTCCTACGAGCAGTACTTC.

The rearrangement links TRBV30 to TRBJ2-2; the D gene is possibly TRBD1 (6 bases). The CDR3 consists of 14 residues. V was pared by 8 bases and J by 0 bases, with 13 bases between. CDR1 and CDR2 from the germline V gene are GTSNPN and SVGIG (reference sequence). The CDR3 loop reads CARRQAANTGELFF. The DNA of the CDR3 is TGTGCCCGAAGACAGGCCGCGAACACCGGGGAGCTGTTTTTT.

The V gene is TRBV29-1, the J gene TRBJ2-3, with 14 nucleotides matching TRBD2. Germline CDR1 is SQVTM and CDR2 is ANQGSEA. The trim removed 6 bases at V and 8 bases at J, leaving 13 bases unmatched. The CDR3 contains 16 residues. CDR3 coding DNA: TGCAGCGTCCCCGGGACTAGCGGGGGCACGACCCCTACGCAGTATTTT. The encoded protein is CSVPGTSGGTTPTQYF.

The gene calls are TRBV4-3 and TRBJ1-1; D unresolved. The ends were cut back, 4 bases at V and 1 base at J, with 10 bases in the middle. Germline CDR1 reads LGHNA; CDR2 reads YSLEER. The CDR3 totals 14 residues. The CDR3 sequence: CASSPGLRNTEAFF. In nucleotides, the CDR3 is TGCGCCAGCAGCCCCGGCCTTCGGAACACTGAAGCTTTCTTT.

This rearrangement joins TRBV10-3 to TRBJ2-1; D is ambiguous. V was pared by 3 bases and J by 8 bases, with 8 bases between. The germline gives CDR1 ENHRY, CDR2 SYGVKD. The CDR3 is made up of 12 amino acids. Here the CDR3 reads CAISEGQDEQFF. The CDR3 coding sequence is TGTGCCATCAGTGAAGGGCAGGATGAGCAGTTCTTC.

The CDR3 spells CATSRDRTEGYTF. CDR3 in DNA: TGTGCCACCAGCAGAGATAGGACGGAGGGCTACACCTTC. This chain links TRBV15 with TRBJ1-2, with no clear D. Germline V gene data show CDR1 as LNHNV and CDR2 as YYDKDF (reference sequence). The CDR3 extends over 13 amino acids. V was trimmed by 0 bases and J by 8 bases, leaving 10 bases between them.

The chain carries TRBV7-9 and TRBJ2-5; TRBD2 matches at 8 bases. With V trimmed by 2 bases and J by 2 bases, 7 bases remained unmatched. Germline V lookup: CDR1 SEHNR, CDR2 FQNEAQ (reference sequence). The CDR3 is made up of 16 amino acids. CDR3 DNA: TGTGCCAGCAGCTTACTCTTAACTAGCGGACAAGAGACCCAGTACTTC. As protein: CASSLLLTSGQETQYF.

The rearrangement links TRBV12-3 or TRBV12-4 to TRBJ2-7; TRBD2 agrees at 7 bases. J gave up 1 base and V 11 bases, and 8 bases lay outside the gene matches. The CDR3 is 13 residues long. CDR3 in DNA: TGTGCCTCCATGGAGGGAGGGTCCTACGAGCAGTACTTC. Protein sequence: CASMEGGSYEQYF.

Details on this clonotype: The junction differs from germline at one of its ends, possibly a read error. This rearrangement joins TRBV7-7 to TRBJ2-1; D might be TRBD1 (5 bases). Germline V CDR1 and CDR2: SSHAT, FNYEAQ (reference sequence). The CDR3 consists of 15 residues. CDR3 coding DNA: TGTGCTAGCAGCTTAACCCTAGGGGCGCAGGTTGAGCAGTTCTTC. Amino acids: CASSLTLGAQVEQFF. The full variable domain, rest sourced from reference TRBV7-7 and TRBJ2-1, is GAGVSQSPRYKVTKRGQDVTLRCDPISSHATLYWYQQALGQGPEFLTYFNYEAQPDKSGLPSDRFSAERPEGSISTLTIQRTEQRDSAMYRCASSLTLGAQVEQFFGPGTRLTVL.

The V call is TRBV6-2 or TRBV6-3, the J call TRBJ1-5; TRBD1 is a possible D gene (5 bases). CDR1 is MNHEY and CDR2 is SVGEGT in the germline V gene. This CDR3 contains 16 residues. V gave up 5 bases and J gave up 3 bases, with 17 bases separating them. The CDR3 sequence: CASSHGSSRDNQPQHF. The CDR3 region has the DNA TGTGCCAGCAGTCATGGGAGTAGCAGGGACAATCAGCCCCAGCATTTT.

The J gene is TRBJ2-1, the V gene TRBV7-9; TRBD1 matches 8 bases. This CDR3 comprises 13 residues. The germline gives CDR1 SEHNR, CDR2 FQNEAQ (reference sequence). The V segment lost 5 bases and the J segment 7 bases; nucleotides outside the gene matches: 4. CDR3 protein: CASSRTGNNEQFF. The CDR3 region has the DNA TGTGCCAGCAGCCGGACAGGGAATAATGAGCAGTTCTTC. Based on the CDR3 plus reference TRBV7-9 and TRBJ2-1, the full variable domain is DTGVSQNPRHKITKRGQNVTFRCDPISEHNRLYWYRQTLGQGPEFLTYFQNEAQLEKSRLLSDRFSAERPKGSFSTLEIQRTEQGDSAMYLCASSRTGNNEQFFGPGTRLTVL.

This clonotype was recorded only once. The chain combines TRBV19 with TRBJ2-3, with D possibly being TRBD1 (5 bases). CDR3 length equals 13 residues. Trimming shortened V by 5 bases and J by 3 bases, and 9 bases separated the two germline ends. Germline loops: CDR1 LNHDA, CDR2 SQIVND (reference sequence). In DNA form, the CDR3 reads TGTGCCAGTAGTCAAGGGGCAACAGATACGCAGTATTTT. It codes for CASSQGATDTQYF.

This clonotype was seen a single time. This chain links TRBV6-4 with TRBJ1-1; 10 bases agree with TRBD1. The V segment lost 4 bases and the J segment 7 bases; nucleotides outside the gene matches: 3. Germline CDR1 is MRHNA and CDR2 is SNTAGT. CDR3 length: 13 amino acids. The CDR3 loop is CASSGQGAGEAFF. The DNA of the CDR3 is TGTGCCAGCAGTGGACAGGGGGCTGGTGAAGCTTTCTTT.

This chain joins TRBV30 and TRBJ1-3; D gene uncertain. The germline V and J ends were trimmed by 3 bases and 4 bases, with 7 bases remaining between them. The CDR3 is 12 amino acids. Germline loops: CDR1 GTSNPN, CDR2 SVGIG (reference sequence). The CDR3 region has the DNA TGTGCCTGGAGCAGAGGCGGAAACACCATATATTTT. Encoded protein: CAWSRGGNTIYF.